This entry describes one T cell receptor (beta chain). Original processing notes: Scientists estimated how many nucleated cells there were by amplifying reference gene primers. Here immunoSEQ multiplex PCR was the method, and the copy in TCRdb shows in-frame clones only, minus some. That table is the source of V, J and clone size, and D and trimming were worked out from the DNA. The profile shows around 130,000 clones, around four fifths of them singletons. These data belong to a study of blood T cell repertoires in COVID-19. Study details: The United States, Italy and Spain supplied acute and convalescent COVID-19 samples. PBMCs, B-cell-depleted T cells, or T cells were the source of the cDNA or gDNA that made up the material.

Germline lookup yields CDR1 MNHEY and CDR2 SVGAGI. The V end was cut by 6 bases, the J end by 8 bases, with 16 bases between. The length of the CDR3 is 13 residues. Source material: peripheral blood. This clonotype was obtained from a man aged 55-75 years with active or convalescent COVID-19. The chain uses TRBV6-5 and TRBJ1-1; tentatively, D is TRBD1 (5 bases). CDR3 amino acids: CASRAGVHDEAFF. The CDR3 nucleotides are TGTGCCAGCAGAGCGGGGGTTCATGACGAAGCTTTCTTT.